This T cell receptor (beta chain) appears in the sequencing data of a study of cytomegalovirus exposure and HLA in healthy donors. Study-level results: Rare TCR sequences dominated, though some public TCRs recurred in many donors. At a 0.05 false discovery rate, a later analysis found 15,000 to 20,000 TCR beta sequences to be associated with HLA alleles.

Worth noting for this clone: Antigen unknown.

The length of the CDR3 is 18 residues. Germline CDR1 reads LNHDA; CDR2 reads SQIVND (reference sequence). V was pared by 5 bases and J by 0 bases, with 10 bases of the junction left unmatched. Researchers ran the PCR with 60 Vbeta and 13 Jbeta primers. Data came from immunoSEQ multiplex PCR; TCRdb stores just in-frame clones and leaves some out. The table has about 96,000 clones, 65% to 85% seen once. This TCR derives from a woman aged 65 to 85 in good health and CMV-seropositive. The source material was PBMCs. This sequence joins TRBV19 and TRBJ1-4, with 9 bases matching TRBD1. The chain's CDR3 is CASSPRTGAVATNEKLFF. The CDR3 bases are TGTGCCAGTAGTCCGCGGACAGGGGCCGTTGCAACTAATGAAAAACTGTTTTTT.